Listed here are 6 T cell receptor beta chains from one sample, sequenced in a study of T cells in Graves' hyperthyroidism and ophthalmopathy. Amplified TCR beta CDR3 regions came from RNA transcripts. The HTBI primer set served for first-round RT-PCR of the TCR CDR3. Using its own MiXCR run on the multiplex PCR reads, TCRdb lists one record per CDR3 protein. The table lists 490,000 or so distinct CDR3 sequences, 20% to 25% of them singletons. Sequencing was carried out using blood. All receptors come from a woman between 70 and 85 years old with Graves' ophthalmopathy.

This clonotype was seen only a few times. V is TRBV12-3 or TRBV12-4 and J is TRBJ2-2, with D unresolved. The CDR3 contains 14 residues. Trimming cost V 1 base and J 7 bases, with 10 bases left between them. The CDR3 loop reads CASSLVRDIGELFF. The CDR3, as DNA: TGTGCCAGCAGTTTAGTCCGCGACATCGGGGAGCTGTTTTTT.

J is TRBJ2-7 and V is TRBV6-5; TRBD1 agrees at 7 bases. The V and J ends lost 2 bases and 5 bases, in that order; junction bases with no gene match: 15. Germline CDR1 MNHEY, CDR2 SVGAGI. The CDR3 extends over 17 amino acids. As DNA, the CDR3 is TGTGCCAGCAGTTACACCCTCGGACAGGTCACTGACCACGAGCAGTACTTC. Translation gives CASSYTLGQVTDHEQYF.

This clonotype was picked up many times. V gene TRBV18 combines with J gene TRBJ2-1, with 10 bases fitting TRBD2. The CDR3 has 14 amino acids. From germline, CDR1 is KGHSH and CDR2 LQKENI. V lost 3 bases and J lost 7; bases outside the gene matches: 3. The CDR3 here is CASSPGLATNEQFF. Here the CDR3 DNA reads TGTGCCAGCTCACCGGGACTAGCGACTAATGAGCAGTTCTTC.

This clonotype has just one count. The chain uses TRBV5-1 and TRBJ2-1, with a weak D call TRBD1 (5 bases). V lost 0 bases, J lost 0 bases, and 7 bases lay in between. Germline V gene data show CDR1 as SGHRS and CDR2 as YFSETQ. This CDR3 is 15 amino acids long. The CDR3 DNA sequence: TGCGCCAGCAGCTTGGTAACAGGCTCCTACAATGAGCAGTTCTTC. It encodes CASSLVTGSYNEQFF.

The chain links TRBV3-1 to TRBJ2-5; D ambiguous. The germline V gene has CDR1 LGHDT and CDR2 YNNKEL (reference sequence). Trimming removed 2 bases from V and 5 bases from J, with 6 bases in between. The CDR3 spans 12 residues. CDR3 in amino acids: CASSQTKETQYF. The CDR3 bases are TGTGCCAGCAGCCAAACTAAGGAGACCCAGTACTTC.

This clonotype was seen more than once but under ten times. The rearrangement links TRBV2 to TRBJ2-2; D call uncertain. Trimming took 6 bases from V and 6 from J, leaving 8 bases between them. Germline CDR1 reads SNHLY; CDR2 reads FYNNEI. CDR3 length: 12 residues. The CDR3 DNA reads as TGTGCCAGCAGAAGAAACGCCGGGGAGCTGTTTTTT. Its translation is CASRRNAGELFF.